The rows below give T cell receptor beta chains drawn from one sample of a study of blood T cell repertoires in COVID-19. Clones were sequenced by immunoSEQ multiplex PCR, and TCRdb holds only the in-frame ones, with some missing. This table has roughly 200,000 clones, around 80% appearing once. The sample taken for sequencing was peripheral blood. The receptors here all came from a woman of 80 years or more with COVID-19, enrolled during active disease. Both conserved end residues are part of each CDR3. Each record gives: D gene, J gene, V gene, clone size, CDR3 DNA, CDR3 protein. The D gene is left open where the match is weak. Only part of the rows carry a size: once, few, many, or a class if the clone is expanded.

d_call: TRBD1; j_call: TRBJ1-1; v_call: TRBV19; clone_size: once; cdr3_nt: TGTGCCAGTACCCGAGGACAGGGGATGAACACTGAAGCTTTCTTT; cdr3_aa: CASTRGQGMNTEAFF
d_call: NA; j_call: TRBJ2-2; v_call: TRBV5-5; clone_size: NA; cdr3_nt: TGTGCCAGCAGCTTGGTCAAGGGGCGGGGCACCGGGGAGCTGTTTTTT; cdr3_aa: CASSLVKGRGTGELFF
d_call: NA; j_call: TRBJ1-5; v_call: TRBV6-5; clone_size: once; cdr3_nt: TGTGCCAGCCAATCCTATGGGGGGGTGGGTCAGCCCCAGCATTTT; cdr3_aa: CASQSYGGVGQPQHF
d_call: NA; j_call: TRBJ2-5; v_call: TRBV12-3/TRBV12-4; clone_size: NA; cdr3_nt: TGTGCCAGCAGCACACTAGCTTCAGAGACCCAGTACTTC; cdr3_aa: CASSTLASETQYF
d_call: TRBD1; j_call: TRBJ1-1; v_call: TRBV29-1; clone_size: NA; cdr3_nt: TGCAGCGTTGAAGATCTTAGGGGCACCAGGGGGGCTTTCTTT; cdr3_aa: CSVEDLRGTRGAFF
d_call: TRBD1; j_call: TRBJ1-3; v_call: TRBV7-9; clone_size: NA; cdr3_nt: TGTGCCAGCAGCGGGGACAGGGCCGACTCTGGAAACACCATATATTTT; cdr3_aa: CASSGDRADSGNTIYF
d_call: TRBD1; j_call: TRBJ2-3; v_call: TRBV7-2; clone_size: NA; cdr3_nt: TGTGCCAGCAGGGGACAGGGCAATACGCAGTATTTT; cdr3_aa: CASRGQGNTQYF
d_call: TRBD1; j_call: TRBJ1-1; v_call: TRBV5-6; clone_size: NA; cdr3_nt: TGTGCCAGCAGCTTGGCACCGACAGGGGTGACTGAAGCTTTCTTT; cdr3_aa: CASSLAPTGVTEAFF
d_call: NA; j_call: TRBJ2-3; v_call: TRBV4-3; clone_size: NA; cdr3_nt: TGCGCCAGCAGCCTAGAAGGGGGCACAGATACGCAGTATTTT; cdr3_aa: CASSLEGGTDTQYF
d_call: TRBD1; j_call: TRBJ2-7; v_call: TRBV28; clone_size: NA; cdr3_nt: TGTGCCAGCAGTCACAGGGGGGACGAGCAGTACTTC; cdr3_aa: CASSHRGDEQYF
d_call: NA; j_call: TRBJ2-7; v_call: TRBV21-1; clone_size: NA; cdr3_nt: TGTGCCAGCAGCAAAAGTAAGCGGGGGGGCTACGAGCAGTACTTC; cdr3_aa: CASSKSKRGGYEQYF
d_call: TRBD2; j_call: TRBJ2-2; v_call: TRBV5-6; clone_size: NA; cdr3_nt: TGTGCCAGCAGCTTGGCGGGGGGATACACCGGGGAGCTGTTTTTT; cdr3_aa: CASSLAGGYTGELFF
d_call: TRBD1; j_call: TRBJ1-4; v_call: TRBV29-1; clone_size: few; cdr3_nt: TGCAGCGTTGTTGGGACAGGGAATGAAAAACTGTTTTTT; cdr3_aa: CSVVGTGNEKLFF
d_call: NA; j_call: TRBJ1-2; v_call: TRBV25-1; clone_size: few; cdr3_nt: TGTGCCAGCAGCTTCGGAGTAAATAACTATGGCTACACCTTC; cdr3_aa: CASSFGVNNYGYTF
d_call: TRBD2; j_call: TRBJ2-7; v_call: TRBV6-1; clone_size: NA; cdr3_nt: TGTGCCAGCAGTGGCAGAGAGCGGGGGGGGACCAACTACGAGCAGTACTTC; cdr3_aa: CASSGRERGGTNYEQYF
d_call: TRBD1; j_call: TRBJ1-3; v_call: TRBV12-5; clone_size: NA; cdr3_nt: TGTGCTAGTGGTTTGTCCCGGCCCGGGACAGGGGGCTTCGGAAACACCATATATTTT; cdr3_aa: CASGLSRPGTGGFGNTIYF
d_call: TRBD1; j_call: TRBJ1-2; v_call: TRBV27; clone_size: few; cdr3_nt: TGTGCCAGCAGTGCGACAGGGGGGAATGGCTACACCTTC; cdr3_aa: CASSATGGNGYTF
d_call: NA; j_call: TRBJ2-7; v_call: TRBV6-5; clone_size: NA; cdr3_nt: TGTGCCAGCATATCCCCCCCCGAGCAGTACTTC; cdr3_aa: CASISPPEQYF
d_call: TRBD2; j_call: TRBJ2-1; v_call: TRBV11-3; clone_size: NA; cdr3_nt: TGTGCCAGCAGCTTAGCCGGGACTAGCGGGGGACCCTACAATGAGCAGTTCTTC; cdr3_aa: CASSLAGTSGGPYNEQFF
d_call: NA; j_call: TRBJ1-2; v_call: TRBV12-3/TRBV12-4; clone_size: NA; cdr3_nt: TGTGCCAGCAGCCCAACAGATAACTATGGCTACACCTTC; cdr3_aa: CASSPTDNYGYTF
d_call: NA; j_call: TRBJ2-3; v_call: TRBV10-3; clone_size: NA; cdr3_nt: TGTGCCATCGGGACGGGGGGCACAGATACGCAGTATTTT; cdr3_aa: CAIGTGGTDTQYF
d_call: NA; j_call: TRBJ2-7; v_call: TRBV4-2; clone_size: once; cdr3_nt: TGTGCCAGCAGCCGCGGACTGATATACGAGCAGTACTTC; cdr3_aa: CASSRGLIYEQYF
d_call: NA; j_call: TRBJ1-3; v_call: TRBV3-1/TRBV3-2; clone_size: few; cdr3_nt: TGTGCCAGCAGCCAAGGTCAGATGGCTGGAAACACCATATATTTT; cdr3_aa: CASSQGQMAGNTIYF
d_call: NA; j_call: TRBJ2-2; v_call: TRBV3-1/TRBV3-2; clone_size: NA; cdr3_nt: TGTGCCAGCAGCTCAACGCGGGGGCCGGTCACCGGGGAGCTGTTTTTT; cdr3_aa: CASSSTRGPVTGELFF
d_call: TRBD2; j_call: TRBJ2-1; v_call: TRBV5-1; clone_size: NA; cdr3_nt: TGCGCCAGCAGCAAGACTAGCGGGGGCTACAATGAGCAGTTCTTC; cdr3_aa: CASSKTSGGYNEQFF
d_call: NA; j_call: TRBJ1-2; v_call: TRBV5-8; clone_size: NA; cdr3_nt: TGTGCCAGCAACCGAGACAGCCCTAACTATGGCTACACCTTC; cdr3_aa: CASNRDSPNYGYTF
d_call: NA; j_call: TRBJ1-5; v_call: TRBV19; clone_size: once; cdr3_nt: TGTGCCAGTAATAGGACACCTGGTCAGCCCCAGCATTTT; cdr3_aa: CASNRTPGQPQHF
d_call: NA; j_call: TRBJ2-5; v_call: TRBV6-6; clone_size: NA; cdr3_nt: TGTGCCAGCAGTCGCCCCCCGGGGGCCCAGTACTTC; cdr3_aa: CASSRPPGAQYF
d_call: NA; j_call: TRBJ1-1; v_call: TRBV9; clone_size: NA; cdr3_nt: TGTGCCAGCAGCGTCACGGGGGTACCAGCTGAAGCTTTCTTT; cdr3_aa: CASSVTGVPAEAFF
d_call: TRBD1; j_call: TRBJ1-2; v_call: TRBV6-5; clone_size: NA; cdr3_nt: TGTGCCAGCAGGCGAAGACAGGGTGGCTACACCTTC; cdr3_aa: CASRRRQGGYTF
d_call: NA; j_call: TRBJ1-3; v_call: TRBV5-1; clone_size: NA; cdr3_nt: TGCGCCAGCAGCTTGGGTGGGACAAACTCTGGAAACACCATATATTTT; cdr3_aa: CASSLGGTNSGNTIYF
d_call: TRBD1; j_call: TRBJ2-5; v_call: TRBV5-1; clone_size: NA; cdr3_nt: TGCGCCAGCAGCTTTGGACAGGGCGAAGAGACCCAGTACTTC; cdr3_aa: CASSFGQGEETQYF
d_call: NA; j_call: TRBJ1-5; v_call: TRBV30; clone_size: NA; cdr3_nt: TGTGCCTGGAGTGTACCCCGGACACTTAGAAATCAGCCCCAGCATTTT; cdr3_aa: CAWSVPRTLRNQPQHF
d_call: NA; j_call: TRBJ1-1; v_call: TRBV2; clone_size: NA; cdr3_nt: TGTGCCAGCAGTCCCATACGACCCTCTCAGGCAACTGAAGCTTTCTTT; cdr3_aa: CASSPIRPSQATEAFF
d_call: TRBD2; j_call: TRBJ2-1; v_call: TRBV11-2; clone_size: NA; cdr3_nt: TGTGCCAGCAGCTATCTAGCGGGGGGTGCCTACAATGAGCAGTTCTTC; cdr3_aa: CASSYLAGGAYNEQFF
d_call: NA; j_call: TRBJ1-2; v_call: TRBV2; clone_size: NA; cdr3_nt: TGTGCCAGCACCCCCCAGGGGTCAGGATATGGCTACACCTTC; cdr3_aa: CASTPQGSGYGYTF
d_call: TRBD2; j_call: TRBJ2-5; v_call: TRBV11-3; clone_size: NA; cdr3_nt: TGTGCCAGCAGCTTGGGACTAGCGGGGGGTCTAGAGACCCAGTACTTC; cdr3_aa: CASSLGLAGGLETQYF
d_call: TRBD2; j_call: TRBJ2-3; v_call: TRBV5-1; clone_size: NA; cdr3_nt: TGCGCCAGCAGTAACCCGGGACTAGCGGGGGCTGGTGCAGATACGCAGTATTTT; cdr3_aa: CASSNPGLAGAGADTQYF
d_call: TRBD1; j_call: TRBJ1-2; v_call: TRBV5-6; clone_size: NA; cdr3_nt: TGTGCCAGCAGCTTGGGGGACAGCAATTACTATGGCTACACCTTC; cdr3_aa: CASSLGDSNYYGYTF
d_call: NA; j_call: TRBJ1-6; v_call: TRBV14; clone_size: NA; cdr3_nt: TGTGCCAGCAGCCGACAGTCAACAACGGGTAATTCACCCCTCCACTTT; cdr3_aa: CASSRQSTTGNSPLHF
d_call: NA; j_call: TRBJ1-2; v_call: TRBV6-5; clone_size: NA; cdr3_nt: TGTGCCAGCACGGGGCCCGGAGGGAACTATGGCTACACCTTC; cdr3_aa: CASTGPGGNYGYTF
d_call: NA; j_call: TRBJ1-3; v_call: TRBV7-8; clone_size: NA; cdr3_nt: TGTGCCAGCAGCCAAAACCTTTGGAGGGACTTTGGAAACACCATATATTTT; cdr3_aa: CASSQNLWRDFGNTIYF
d_call: NA; j_call: TRBJ1-1; v_call: TRBV10-3; clone_size: NA; cdr3_nt: TGTGCCATCACGCAGGGTTTTGATACTGAAGCTTTCTTT; cdr3_aa: CAITQGFDTEAFF
d_call: NA; j_call: TRBJ1-2; v_call: TRBV19; clone_size: NA; cdr3_nt: TGTGCCAGTAGTAGGACTGACTATGGCTACACCTTC; cdr3_aa: CASSRTDYGYTF
d_call: NA; j_call: TRBJ2-5; v_call: TRBV5-1; clone_size: NA; cdr3_nt: TGCGCCAGCAGCTTGGAATCGGGGGAAGAGACCCAGTACTTC; cdr3_aa: CASSLESGEETQYF
d_call: TRBD1; j_call: TRBJ2-1; v_call: TRBV2; clone_size: NA; cdr3_nt: TGTGCCAGCAGTGGCCGACAGGGACCTGGGAACGCTGAGCAGTTCTTC; cdr3_aa: CASSGRQGPGNAEQFF
d_call: NA; j_call: TRBJ2-5; v_call: TRBV7-2; clone_size: NA; cdr3_nt: TGTGCCAGCAGCTTAGGGGGCCCACAAGAGACCCAGTACTTC; cdr3_aa: CASSLGGPQETQYF
d_call: NA; j_call: TRBJ2-5; v_call: TRBV18; clone_size: NA; cdr3_nt: TGTGCCAGCTCACCGGGACTGGACCAAGAGACCCAGTACTTC; cdr3_aa: CASSPGLDQETQYF
d_call: NA; j_call: TRBJ1-2; v_call: TRBV4-2; clone_size: NA; cdr3_nt: TGTGCCAGCAGCCAAGATCTGGGCTCCTATGGCTACACCTTC; cdr3_aa: CASSQDLGSYGYTF
d_call: NA; j_call: TRBJ2-5; v_call: TRBV29-1; clone_size: NA; cdr3_nt: TGCAGCGTTGAAGATCTCGACAGCCAAGAGACCCAGTACTTC; cdr3_aa: CSVEDLDSQETQYF
d_call: TRBD2; j_call: TRBJ2-1; v_call: TRBV4-1; clone_size: once; cdr3_nt: TGCGCCAGCAGCCAAGAAGGCCTAGCGGGGCGTCCTAGCTCCTACAATGAGCAGTTCTTC; cdr3_aa: CASSQEGLAGRPSSYNEQFF
d_call: NA; j_call: TRBJ1-2; v_call: TRBV3-1/TRBV3-2; clone_size: NA; cdr3_nt: TGTGCCAGCAGCCTCACGAAGGGGCATGGCTACACCTTC; cdr3_aa: CASSLTKGHGYTF
d_call: TRBD1; j_call: TRBJ2-7; v_call: TRBV6-5; clone_size: NA; cdr3_nt: TGTGCCAGCAGTTCACAGGGGGCCAACGAGCAGTACTTC; cdr3_aa: CASSSQGANEQYF
d_call: TRBD1; j_call: TRBJ2-4; v_call: TRBV6-6; clone_size: NA; cdr3_nt: TGTGCCAGCAACCCGGGACAGCTAGCCAAAAACATTCAGTACTTC; cdr3_aa: CASNPGQLAKNIQYF
d_call: NA; j_call: TRBJ1-2; v_call: TRBV6-5; clone_size: NA; cdr3_nt: TGTGCCAGCAGTTTGAGTATCGGTCAGGGCGGGGCTGGCTACACCTTC; cdr3_aa: CASSLSIGQGGAGYTF
d_call: TRBD2; j_call: TRBJ2-5; v_call: TRBV24-1; clone_size: NA; cdr3_nt: TGTGCCACCAGTGATTTAAGAGCGGGGGGGGCGGGAGAGACCCAGTACTTC; cdr3_aa: CATSDLRAGGAGETQYF